These 26 T cell receptor beta chains were all obtained from the same sample, sequenced in a study of blood T cells in healthy people across ages. The second PCR ran roughly 6 to 11 cycles with a sample-barcoded 5' primer and J-beta primers. A single record per CDR3 protein comes from TCRdb applying MiXCR to the 5' RACE reads. The table shows about 1 million distinct CDR3 sequences, with 40% to 45% occurring only once. Sequencing used blood. The receptors derive from an older woman in good health.

The chain is built from TRBV20-1 and TRBJ2-1, with D maybe TRBD1 (5 bases). The germline V and J ends were trimmed by 0 bases and 10 bases, with 10 bases remaining between them. Germline V gives CDR1 DFQATT, CDR2 SNEGSKA (reference sequence). The CDR3 is 12 amino acids. CDR3 loop: CSARDLGREQFF. The DNA for the CDR3 is TGCAGTGCTAGAGATCTGGGGCGAGAGCAGTTCTTC.

The rearrangement links TRBV9 to TRBJ1-2; D is unresolved. V was cut by 0 bases and J by 7 bases, with 10 bases left in between. This CDR3 is 13 amino acids long. Germline lookup yields CDR1 SGDLS and CDR2 YYNGEE. The CDR3, as DNA: TGTGCCAGCAGCGTAGGCCCCGTTGGTGGCTACACCTTC. Protein product: CASSVGPVGGYTF.

The V call is TRBV20-1, the J call TRBJ2-4; 7 positions match TRBD2. V lost 0 bases and J lost 3; bases outside the gene matches: 8. The CDR3 is 16 amino acids. Germline V gives CDR1 DFQATT, CDR2 SNEGSKA (reference sequence). CDR3 region: CSARDERGEGKNIQYF. CDR3 bases: TGCAGTGCTAGAGATGAACGGGGGGAAGGCAAAAACATTCAGTACTTC.

This clonotype was counted between two and nine times. The chain combines TRBV16 with TRBJ1-5; TRBD1 aligns across 11 bases. The CDR3 length is 16 residues. Trimming cost V 7 bases and J 6 bases; bases outside gene matches: 11. CDR1 is KGHSY and CDR2 is FQNENV in the germline V gene. Here the CDR3 DNA reads TGTGCCAGCACCGGACAGGGGGCTCTGCCAGGTCAGCCCCAGCATTTT. Protein sequence: CASTGQGALPGQPQHF.

This clonotype was seen a few times. The chain has TRBV21-1 and TRBJ1-5. TRBV21-1 counts as a pseudogene. The CDR3 totals 13 residues. This CDR3 is CASSKVGNQPQHF. For the CDR3, the DNA is TGTGCCAGCAGCAAGGTGGGAAATCAGCCCCAGCATTTT.

The rearrangement joins TRBV20-1 to TRBJ2-1; no clear D. Germline CDR1 DFQATT, CDR2 SNEGSKA (reference sequence). V lost 8 bases and J lost 9, with 23 bases in between. CDR3 length: 14 amino acids. The chain's CDR3 is CSCDEVRPYGEQFF. CDR3 coding DNA: TGCAGTTGCGACGAGGTCAGGCCCTACGGTGAGCAGTTCTTC.

This clonotype was counted a few times. In DNA, the CDR3 is TGCAGCGTTGAAGGATTACAAGAGACCCAGTACTTC. This gives the protein CSVEGLQETQYF. This chain joins TRBV29-1 and TRBJ2-5; D gene unclear. Trimming took off 1 base at V and 2 bases at J, with 5 bases between the two ends. The CDR3 sequence is 12 residues long. Per germline, CDR1 SQVTM and CDR2 ANQGSEA.

This clonotype has only a few counts. DNA of the CDR3: TGCGCCAGCGCGACTAGCGGGAGACAAGAGACCCAGTACTTC. Translated, it gives CASATSGRQETQYF. The rearrangement uses TRBV5-1 and TRBJ2-5; 12 bases are a match to TRBD2. The CDR3 runs to 14 residues. The germline V gene has CDR1 SGHRS and CDR2 YFSETQ. V was clipped by 7 bases and J by 2 bases; unmatched bases: 3.

The table lists this clonotype with a few counts. This chain uses TRBV20-1 with TRBJ2-1, with D possibly TRBD2 on 6 matching bases. The CDR3 runs 16 residues. The V end was cut by 5 bases, the J end by 1 base, with 18 bases between. CDR1 is DFQATT, CDR2 SNEGSKA, per germline (reference sequence). In DNA, the CDR3 is TGCAGTGCTCTCCCTTGGGGTAGCGGATCCTACAATGAGCAGTTCTTC. Translated, it gives CSALPWGSGSYNEQFF.

The sample holds a few counts of this clonotype. The rearrangement joins TRBV6-5 to TRBJ1-2; D is ambiguous. Germline V CDR1 and CDR2: MNHEY, SVGAGI. The CDR3 covers 16 residues. The germline V and J ends were trimmed by 0 bases and 6 bases, with 17 bases remaining between them. The CDR3 sequence is CASSYSVRVPRDGYTF. In nucleotides, the CDR3 is TGTGCCAGCAGTTACTCGGTTAGGGTCCCGCGAGATGGCTACACCTTC.

The chain uses TRBV20-1 and TRBJ2-7, with D unresolved. V was pared by 4 bases and J by 0 bases, with 10 bases between. Germline V gene data show CDR1 as DFQATT and CDR2 as SNEGSKA (reference sequence). The CDR3 sequence is 13 residues long. The CDR3 DNA reads TGCAGTGCTACCACCACCAGCTCCTACGAGCAGTACTTC. Amino acids: CSATTTSSYEQYF.

This clonotype was seen only a few times. The rearrangement links TRBV7-3 to TRBJ2-3; D may be TRBD1 or TRBD2 (5 bases each). CDR1 and CDR2 (germline): SGHTA, FQGTGA. This CDR3 comprises 13 residues. The ends were cut back, 5 bases at V and 5 bases at J, with 11 bases in the middle. The CDR3 is CASSALGGDTQYF. Written as DNA, the CDR3 is TGTGCCAGCAGCGCCCTTGGGGGAGATACGCAGTATTTT.

This sequence joins TRBV7-2 and TRBJ2-3; 10 nucleotides line up with TRBD2. CDR1 is SGHTA, CDR2 FQGNSA, per germline. The CDR3 has 17 residues. The junction had 8 bases not matched to a gene; V was cut back by 1 base and J by 4 bases. CDR3 amino acids: CASSLVLAGVGPDTQYF. CDR3 coding DNA: TGTGCCAGCAGCTTAGTTCTAGCGGGAGTGGGGCCAGATACGCAGTATTTT.

The chain employs TRBV5-1 and TRBJ2-7; maybe TRBD1 (6 bases). Germline loops: CDR1 SGHRS, CDR2 YFSETQ. V lost 6 bases and J 0 bases, leaving 10 bases between the germline ends. This CDR3 has 13 amino acids. The DNA for the CDR3 is TGCGCCAGCACAGGGGTGAGCTCCTACGAGCAGTACTTC. Translation gives CASTGVSSYEQYF.

V is TRBV7-2 and J is TRBJ2-3; TRBD2 might be the D (5 bases). V lost 1 base to trimming and J lost 2 bases, with 7 bases between them. This CDR3 contains 14 residues. Germline V lookup: CDR1 SGHTA, CDR2 FQGNSA. The CDR3 loop is CASSLETTTDTQYF. The CDR3 DNA sequence: TGTGCCAGCAGCTTAGAGACTACCACAGATACGCAGTATTTT.

V is TRBV20-1 and J is TRBJ2-7, with D hard to call. The assigned J gene may be wrong: the sequence end matches TRBJ2-5 better. The V gene's germline CDR1 is DFQATT and CDR2 SNEGSKA (reference sequence). The CDR3 has 11 residues. The CDR3 spells CSGYSSGTQYF. The CDR3 DNA is TGCAGTGGTTACTCTTCGGGGACCCAGTACTTC.

This chain joins TRBV29-1 and TRBJ2-7; D possibly corresponds to TRBD2 (6 bases). Trimming pared 0 bases from V and 4 bases from J, leaving 13 bases between. Germline V gives CDR1 SQVTM, CDR2 ANQGSEA. This CDR3 contains 14 residues. DNA for the CDR3: TGCAGCGTTGAAGAGGGGCGGGGCCGATACGAGCAGTACTTC. Translated: CSVEEGRGRYEQYF.

The chain links TRBV20-1 to TRBJ2-7; TRBD2 matches 8 bases. The CDR3 consists of 15 residues. V lost 0 bases and J lost 2; bases outside the gene matches: 6. Germline V gene lookup returns CDR1 DFQATT and CDR2 SNEGSKA (reference sequence). The CDR3 reads CSARDRPGLAYEQYF. CDR3 DNA: TGCAGTGCTAGAGATCGTCCGGGACTAGCCTACGAGCAGTACTTC.

The chain combines TRBV10-3 with TRBJ1-1, with D tentatively TRBD1 (5 bases). Germline V lookup: CDR1 ENHRY, CDR2 SYGVKD. The CDR3 spans 13 residues. Trimming pared 10 bases from V and 2 bases from J, leaving 14 bases between. CDR3 residues: CASRDGVNTEAFF. The CDR3, as DNA: TGTGCCAGCAGGGACGGTGTTAACACTGAAGCTTTCTTT.

V usage is TRBV15 and J usage is TRBJ2-7; D assignment may be TRBD1 or TRBD2 (5 bases each). CDR1 is LNHNV and CDR2 is YYDKDF in the germline V gene (reference sequence). Trimming stripped 0 bases from V and 6 bases from J, with 9 bases between. The CDR3 spans 13 residues. The CDR3: CATSRDLGTEQYF. CDR3 bases: TGTGCCACCAGCAGAGATTTAGGGACCGAGCAGTACTTC. Full variable domain (remainder filled in from reference TRBV15 and TRBJ2-7): DAMVIQNPRYQVTQFGKPVTLSCSQTLNHNVMYWYQQKSSQAPKLLFHYYDKDFNNEADTPDNFQSRRPNTSFCFLDIRSPGLGDTAMYLCATSRDLGTEQYFGPGTRLTVT.

V is TRBV25-1 and J is TRBJ2-4; 10 bases are shared with TRBD1. Unmatched junction bases numbered 10, after V lost 4 bases and J lost 13 bases. Germline values: CDR1 MGHDK, CDR2 SYGVNS. This CDR3 is 14 amino acids long. The CDR3 coding sequence is TGTGCCAGCAGTGCCCGACAGGGGGCGAGGGAGCAGTACTTC. It yields the protein CASSARQGAREQYF.

This clonotype came up a few times. The chain employs TRBV20-1 and TRBJ2-5; 7 nucleotides line up with TRBD2. Unmatched junction bases numbered 8, after V lost 6 bases and J lost 1 base. There are 14 residues in the CDR3. Germline V gene lookup returns CDR1 DFQATT and CDR2 SNEGSKA (reference sequence). The CDR3 DNA follows: TGCAGTGCCCCCCGGCCTAGCGGCCAAGAGACCCAGTACTTC. Translation: CSAPRPSGQETQYF.

V is TRBV6-2 or TRBV6-3 and J is TRBJ2-7; 8 positions match TRBD2. This CDR3 is 15 amino acids long. Germline V gene sequence: CDR1 MNHEY, CDR2 SVGEGT. After removal of 0 bases from V and 8 bases from J, the junction contained 9 bases not matched to a gene. CDR3 region: CASSYSTLASGQQYF. The DNA of the CDR3 is TGTGCCAGCAGTTACTCGACGTTGGCTAGCGGGCAGCAGTACTTC.

The genes are TRBV28 and TRBJ2-1, with a possible D match to TRBD1 (5 bases). The CDR3 contains 16 residues. V was pared by 2 bases and J by 3 bases, with 14 bases between. CDR1 MDHEN and CDR2 SYDVKM come from the germline V gene. The chain's CDR3 is CASSLKPLDNYNEQFF. The CDR3 coding sequence is TGTGCCAGCAGTTTAAAGCCCTTGGACAACTACAATGAGCAGTTCTTC.

This chain joins TRBV15 and TRBJ2-2; D is unresolved. V lost 3 bases to trimming and J lost 4 bases, with 6 bases between them. Per germline, CDR1 LNHNV and CDR2 YYDKDF (reference sequence). The length of the CDR3 is 13 residues. CDR3 loop: CATSSRFTGELFF. In nucleotides, the CDR3 is TGTGCCACCAGCAGTCGTTTCACCGGGGAGCTGTTTTTT.

CDR3 in amino acids: CASSQEYGGRSTDTQYF. The CDR3 DNA reads TGTGCCAGCAGCCAAGAGTACGGGGGACGTAGCACAGATACGCAGTATTTT. V is TRBV3-1 and J is TRBJ2-3, with D possibly TRBD2 on 6 matching bases. The CDR3 is 17 amino acids. Trimming removed 0 bases at V and 0 bases at J, with 13 bases between. CDR1 LGHDT and CDR2 YNNKEL come from the germline V gene (reference sequence).